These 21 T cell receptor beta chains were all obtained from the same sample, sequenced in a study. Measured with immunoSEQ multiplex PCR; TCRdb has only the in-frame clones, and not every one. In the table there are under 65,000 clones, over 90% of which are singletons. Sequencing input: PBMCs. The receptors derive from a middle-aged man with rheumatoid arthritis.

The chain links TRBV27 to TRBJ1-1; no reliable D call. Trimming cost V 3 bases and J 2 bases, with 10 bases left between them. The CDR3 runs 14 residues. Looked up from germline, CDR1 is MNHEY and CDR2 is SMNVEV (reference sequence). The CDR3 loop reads CASSFGWGNTEAFF. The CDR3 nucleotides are TGTGCCAGCAGTTTCGGGTGGGGAAACACTGAAGCTTTCTTT.

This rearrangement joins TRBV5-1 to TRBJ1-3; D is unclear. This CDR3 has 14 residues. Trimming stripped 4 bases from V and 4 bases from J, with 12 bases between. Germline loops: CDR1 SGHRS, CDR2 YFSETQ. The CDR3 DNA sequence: TGCGCCAGCAGCCTACGGACGGGGGGAAACACCATATATTTT. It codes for CASSLRTGGNTIYF.

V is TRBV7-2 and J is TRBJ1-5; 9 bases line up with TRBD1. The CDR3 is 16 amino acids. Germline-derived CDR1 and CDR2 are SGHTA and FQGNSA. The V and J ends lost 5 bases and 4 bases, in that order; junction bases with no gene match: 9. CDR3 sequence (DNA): TGTGCCAGCAGCCCTACACAGGGGGCTAAAAATCAGCCCCAGCATTTT. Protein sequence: CASSPTQGAKNQPQHF.

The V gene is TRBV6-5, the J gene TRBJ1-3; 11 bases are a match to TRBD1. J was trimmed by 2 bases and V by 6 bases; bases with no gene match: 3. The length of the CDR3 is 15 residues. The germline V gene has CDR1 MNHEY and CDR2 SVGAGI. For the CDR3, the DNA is TGTGCCAGCAGGGCGGACAGGGGGCCTGGAAACACCATATATTTT. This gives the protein CASRADRGPGNTIYF.

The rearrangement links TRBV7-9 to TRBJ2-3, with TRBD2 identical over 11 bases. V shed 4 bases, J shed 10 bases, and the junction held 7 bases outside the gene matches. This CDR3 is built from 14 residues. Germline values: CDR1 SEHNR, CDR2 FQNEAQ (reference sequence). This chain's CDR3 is CASSSRTSGRSQYF. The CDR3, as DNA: TGTGCCAGCAGCTCCAGGACTAGCGGGCGGTCGCAGTATTTT.

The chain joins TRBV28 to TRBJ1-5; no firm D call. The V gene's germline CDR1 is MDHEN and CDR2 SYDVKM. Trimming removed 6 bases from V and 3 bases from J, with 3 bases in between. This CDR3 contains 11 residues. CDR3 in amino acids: CASSDNQPQHF. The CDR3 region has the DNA TGTGCCAGCAGCGACAATCAGCCCCAGCATTTT.

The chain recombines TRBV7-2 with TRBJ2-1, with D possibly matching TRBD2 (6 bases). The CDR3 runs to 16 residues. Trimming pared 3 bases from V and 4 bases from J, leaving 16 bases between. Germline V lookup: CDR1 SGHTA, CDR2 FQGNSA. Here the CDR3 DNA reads TGTGCCAGCAGCTTGGCGGGACTCCTAGAGTACAATGAGCAGTTCTTC. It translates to CASSLAGLLEYNEQFF.

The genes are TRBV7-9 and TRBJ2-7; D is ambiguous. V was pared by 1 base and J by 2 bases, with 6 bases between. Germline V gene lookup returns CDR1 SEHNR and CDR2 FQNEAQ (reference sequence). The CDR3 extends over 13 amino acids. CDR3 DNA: TGTGCCAGCAGCTTAGTGAACGCCTACGAGCAGTACTTC. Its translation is CASSLVNAYEQYF.

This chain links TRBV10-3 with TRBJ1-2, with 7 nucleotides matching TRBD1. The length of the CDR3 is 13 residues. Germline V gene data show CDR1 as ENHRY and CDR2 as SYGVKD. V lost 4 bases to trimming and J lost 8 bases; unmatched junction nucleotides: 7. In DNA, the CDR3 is TGTGCCATCAGTGTCAGGGGGACGGAGGGCTACACCTTC. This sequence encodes CAISVRGTEGYTF.

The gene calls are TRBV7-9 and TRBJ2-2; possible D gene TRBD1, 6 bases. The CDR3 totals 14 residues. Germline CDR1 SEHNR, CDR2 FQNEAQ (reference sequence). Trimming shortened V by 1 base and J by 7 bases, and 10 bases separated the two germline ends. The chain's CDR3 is CASSLGTGNGELFF. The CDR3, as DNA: TGTGCCAGCAGCTTAGGAACAGGGAACGGGGAGCTGTTTTTT.

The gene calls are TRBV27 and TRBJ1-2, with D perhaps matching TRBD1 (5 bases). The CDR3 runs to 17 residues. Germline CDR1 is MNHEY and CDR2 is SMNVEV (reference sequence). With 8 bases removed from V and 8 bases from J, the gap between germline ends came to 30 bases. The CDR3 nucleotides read TGTGCCAGCGGGTTTTACCTAGACGGGGGAGCTCTATACGGCTACACCTTC. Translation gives CASGFYLDGGALYGYTF.

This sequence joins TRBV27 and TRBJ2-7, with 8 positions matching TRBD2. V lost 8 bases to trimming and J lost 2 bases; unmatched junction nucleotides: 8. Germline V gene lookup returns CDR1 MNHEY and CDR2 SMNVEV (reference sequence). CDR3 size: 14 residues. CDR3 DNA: TGTGCCAGCGAGAGCGGGAGAACCCCCTACGAGCAGTACTTC. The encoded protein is CASESGRTPYEQYF.

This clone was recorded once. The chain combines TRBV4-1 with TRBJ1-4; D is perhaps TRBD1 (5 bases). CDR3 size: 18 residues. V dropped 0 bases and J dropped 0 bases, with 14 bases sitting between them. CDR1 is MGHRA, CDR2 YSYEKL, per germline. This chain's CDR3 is CASSQDGGGLSTNEKLFF. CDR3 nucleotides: TGCGCCAGCAGCCAAGATGGCGGGGGGTTGTCAACTAATGAAAAACTGTTTTTT.

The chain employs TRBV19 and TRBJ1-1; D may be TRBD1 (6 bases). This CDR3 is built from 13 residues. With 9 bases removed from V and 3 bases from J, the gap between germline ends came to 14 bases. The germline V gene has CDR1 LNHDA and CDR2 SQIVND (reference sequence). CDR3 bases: TGTGCCAGCTCAGGGGAAGAGTACACTGAAGCTTTCTTT. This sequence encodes CASSGEEYTEAFF.

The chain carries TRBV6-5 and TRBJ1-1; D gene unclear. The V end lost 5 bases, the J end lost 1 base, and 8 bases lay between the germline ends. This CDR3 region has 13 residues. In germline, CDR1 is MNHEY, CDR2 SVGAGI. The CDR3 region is CASSTGGNTEAFF. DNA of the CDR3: TGTGCCAGCAGTACGGGCGGGAACACTGAAGCTTTCTTT.

DNA for the CDR3: TGCGCCAGCAGCTGGGACTGGACTAGCGGGGCCAAAGAGACCCAGTACTTC. Residues: CASSWDWTSGAKETQYF. The chain carries TRBV5-1 and TRBJ2-5; 12 bases are a match to TRBD2. The CDR3 totals 17 residues. V dropped 3 bases and J dropped 3; count of bases not matched to a gene: 9. Germline V gene data show CDR1 as SGHRS and CDR2 as YFSETQ.

CDR3 region: CASSQDSSTDTQYF. The CDR3 DNA is TGCGCCAGCAGCCAAGATTCTAGCACAGATACGCAGTATTTT. The J gene is TRBJ2-3, the V gene TRBV4-3; no firm D call. Trimming took off 0 bases at V and 0 bases at J, with 4 bases between the two ends. CDR3 length: 14 residues. Germline assignment: CDR1 LGHNA and CDR2 YSLEER.

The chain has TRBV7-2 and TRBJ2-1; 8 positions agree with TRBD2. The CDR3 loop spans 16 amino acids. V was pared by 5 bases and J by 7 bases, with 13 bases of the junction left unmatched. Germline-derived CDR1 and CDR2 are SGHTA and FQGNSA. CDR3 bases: TGTGCCAGCAGCCTCTTTGGGACTAGGGGGGGGAATGAGCAGTTCTTC. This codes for CASSLFGTRGGNEQFF.

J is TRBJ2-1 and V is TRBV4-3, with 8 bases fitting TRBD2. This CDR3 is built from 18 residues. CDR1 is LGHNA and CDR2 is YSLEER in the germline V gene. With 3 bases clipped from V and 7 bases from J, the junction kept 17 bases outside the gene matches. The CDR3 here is CASSQIAPTSASENEQFF. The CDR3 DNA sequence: TGCGCCAGCAGCCAGATCGCCCCGACTAGCGCCTCGGAGAATGAGCAGTTCTTC.

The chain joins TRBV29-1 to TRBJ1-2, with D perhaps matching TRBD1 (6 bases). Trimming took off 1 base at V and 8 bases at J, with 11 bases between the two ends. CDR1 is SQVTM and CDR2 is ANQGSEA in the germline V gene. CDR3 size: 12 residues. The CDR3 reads CSVEVRRGGYTF. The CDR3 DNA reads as TGCAGCGTTGAAGTACGCAGGGGCGGCTACACCTTC.

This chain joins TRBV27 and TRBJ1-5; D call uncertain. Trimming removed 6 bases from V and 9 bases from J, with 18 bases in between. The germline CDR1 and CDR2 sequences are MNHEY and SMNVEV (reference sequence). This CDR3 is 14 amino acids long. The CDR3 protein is CASSPLAEWGPQHF. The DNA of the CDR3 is TGTGCCAGCAGCCCGTTGGCTGAGTGGGGGCCCCAGCATTTT.